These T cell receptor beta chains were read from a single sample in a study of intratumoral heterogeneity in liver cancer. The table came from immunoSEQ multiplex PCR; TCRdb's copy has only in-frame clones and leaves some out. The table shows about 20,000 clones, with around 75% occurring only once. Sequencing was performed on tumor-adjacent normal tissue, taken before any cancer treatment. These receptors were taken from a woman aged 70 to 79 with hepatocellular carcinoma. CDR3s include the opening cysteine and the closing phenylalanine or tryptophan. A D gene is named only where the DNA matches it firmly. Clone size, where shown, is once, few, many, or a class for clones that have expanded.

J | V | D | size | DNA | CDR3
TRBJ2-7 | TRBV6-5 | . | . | TGTGCCAGCAAACCCTCTGGGGGCCTATACGAGCAGTACTTC | CASKPSGGLYEQYF
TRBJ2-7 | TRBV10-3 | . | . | TGTGCCATTGCAAAGAAGGACGAGCAGTACTTC | CAIAKKDEQYF
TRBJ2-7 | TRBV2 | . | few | TGTGCCAGCAGCGAACAGGGCCCTTCGCACGAGCAGTACTTC | CASSEQGPSHEQYF
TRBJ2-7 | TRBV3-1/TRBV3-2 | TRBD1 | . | TGTGCCAGCAGCCGACAGGGTAGCTACGAGCAGTACTTC | CASSRQGSYEQYF
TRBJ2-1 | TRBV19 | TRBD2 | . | TGTGCCAGTAGCCCCGGGGTGGGGACTAAGAAAGAGCAGTTCTTC | CASSPGVGTKKEQFF
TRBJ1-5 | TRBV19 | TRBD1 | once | TGTGCCAGTACGAAGGAGGGGGCCAGCAATCAGCCCCAGCATTTT | CASTKEGASNQPQHF
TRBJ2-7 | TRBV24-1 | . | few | TGTGCCACCAGTGCCGGACAGAGTCCCTACGAGCAGTACTTC | CATSAGQSPYEQYF
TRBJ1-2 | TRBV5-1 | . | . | TGCGCCAGCAGCTTGTTACCCACAGGGACTAACTATGGCTACACCTTC | CASSLLPTGTNYGYTF
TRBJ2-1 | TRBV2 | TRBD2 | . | TGTGCCAGCACCCTTAGCGGGAAATTTCGGAATGAGCAGTTCTTC | CASTLSGKFRNEQFF
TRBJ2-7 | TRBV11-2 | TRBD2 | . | TGTGCCAGCAGCTTAGGGGTAGCGGGAAATTTATATCGGTACTTC | CASSLGVAGNLYRYF
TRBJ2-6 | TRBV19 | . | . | TGTGCCAGTAGTATGAGGGAATCTGGGGCCAACGTCCTGACTTTC | CASSMRESGANVLTF